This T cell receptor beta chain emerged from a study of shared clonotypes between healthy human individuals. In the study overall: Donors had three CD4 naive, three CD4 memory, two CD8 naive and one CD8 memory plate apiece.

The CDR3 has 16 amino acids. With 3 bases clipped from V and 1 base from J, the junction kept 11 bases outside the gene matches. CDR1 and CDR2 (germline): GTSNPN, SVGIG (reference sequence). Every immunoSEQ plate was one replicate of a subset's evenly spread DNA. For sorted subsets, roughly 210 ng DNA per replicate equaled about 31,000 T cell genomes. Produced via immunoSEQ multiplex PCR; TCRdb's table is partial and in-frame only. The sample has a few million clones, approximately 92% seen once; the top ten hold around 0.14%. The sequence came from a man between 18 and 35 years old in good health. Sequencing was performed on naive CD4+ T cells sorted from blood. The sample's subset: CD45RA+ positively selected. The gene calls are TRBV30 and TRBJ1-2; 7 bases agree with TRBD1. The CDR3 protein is CAWSVKSGGNNYGYTF. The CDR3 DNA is TGTGCCTGGAGCGTCAAATCAGGGGGAAATAACTATGGCTACACCTTC.